Reported below is one TCR beta chain. This sample is drawn from a study of blood T cell repertoires in COVID-19. The germline V gene encodes CDR1 MNHEY and CDR2 SMNVEV (reference sequence). V shed 2 bases, J shed 6 bases, and the junction held 8 bases outside the gene matches. The CDR3 contains 16 residues. The data were produced by immunoSEQ multiplex PCR, yet TCRdb's version contains in-frame clones alone and is incomplete. The sample comprises roughly 33,000 clones, 90% of which are singletons, and roughly 13% rests with the top ten. The source of this sequence is a human donor in a cohort sampled during active COVID-19. The rearrangement uses TRBV27 and TRBJ2-1, with TRBD2 matching over 9 bases. The sample was peripheral blood. Written as DNA, the CDR3 is TGTGCCAGCAGTTTAGTGTCTAGCGGGATTATCAATGAGCAGTTCTTC. This translates into CASSLVSSGIINEQFF.